A selection of T cell receptor beta chains follows, all from one sample in a study of cytomegalovirus exposure and HLA in healthy donors. Profiled with immunoSEQ multiplex PCR; TCRdb holds only in-frame clones, not every one. The repertoire has 150,000 to 200,000 clones, 82% of them found once; the top ten carry about 1.5%. The sequenced sample consisted of PBMCs. These receptors were collected from a man aged 40-49 years in good health and CMV-seronegative. Both conserved end residues are part of each CDR3. D genes are given only for firm matches. Clone size is given for some rows only: seen once, a few or many times, or a class if the clone is expanded.

CDR3: CASSPVNQPQHF; DNA: TGTGCCAGCAGTCCCGTAAATCAGCCCCAGCATTTT; size: once; D: .; J: TRBJ1-5; V: TRBV28
CDR3: CASSSPTGLDTQYF; DNA: TGTGCCAGCAGCTCACCTACAGGGTTAGATACGCAGTATTTT; size: .; D: .; J: TRBJ2-3; V: TRBV7-8
CDR3: CASSIFPEGYTF; DNA: TGTGCCAGTAGTATTTTCCCTGAGGGCTACACCTTC; size: .; D: .; J: TRBJ1-2; V: TRBV19
CDR3: CASSQAGGRTGELFF; DNA: TGCGCCAGCAGCCAGGCGGGGGGCAGGACCGGGGAGCTGTTTTTT; size: .; D: TRBD2; J: TRBJ2-2; V: TRBV4-1
CDR3: CASSAHSEGRGNEQFF; DNA: TGTGCCAGCAGCGCCCATTCGGAGGGCCGGGGCAATGAGCAGTTCTTC; size: .; D: .; J: TRBJ2-1; V: TRBV21-1
CDR3: CASSPLDRVRLDTQYF; DNA: TGCGCCAGCAGCCCCTTGGACAGGGTGCGACTGGATACGCAGTATTTT; size: .; D: TRBD1; J: TRBJ2-3; V: TRBV4-1
CDR3: CASSPTAGQGGTQYF; DNA: TGCGCCAGCAGCCCAACCGCAGGGCAGGGAGGGACCCAGTACTTC; size: once; D: .; J: TRBJ2-5; V: TRBV5-1
CDR3: CASSLSYEQYF; DNA: TGTGCCAGCAGCCTTTCTTACGAGCAGTACTTC; size: few; D: .; J: TRBJ2-7; V: TRBV25-1
CDR3: CASSSRSAELYEKLFF; DNA: TGTGCCAGCAGCTCTCGGTCGGCGGAGCTATACGAAAAACTGTTTTTT; size: .; D: .; J: TRBJ1-4; V: TRBV7-2
CDR3: CASSRNSGGAYEQYF; DNA: TGTGCCAGCTCACGAAATTCAGGTGGTGCCTACGAGCAGTACTTC; size: .; D: .; J: TRBJ2-7; V: TRBV18
CDR3: CASKSGFSGANVLTF; DNA: TGTGCCAGCAAATCGGGGTTCTCTGGGGCCAACGTCCTGACTTTC; size: .; D: .; J: TRBJ2-6; V: TRBV6-5
CDR3: CASSDGGNQPQHF; DNA: TGTGCCAGCAGTGACGGGGGCAATCAGCCCCAGCATTTT; size: .; D: .; J: TRBJ1-5; V: TRBV25-1
CDR3: CASSVGRGTEAFF; DNA: TGTGCTAGCAGCGTAGGACGGGGGACTGAAGCTTTCTTT; size: .; D: .; J: TRBJ1-1; V: TRBV7-7
CDR3: CASSSVTGNNQPQHF; DNA: TGTGCCAGCAGCTCCGTGACAGGCAATAATCAGCCCCAGCATTTT; size: .; D: .; J: TRBJ1-5; V: TRBV6-1
CDR3: CASTPGLATNTGELFF; DNA: TGTGCCAGCACCCCGGGACTAGCGACGAACACCGGGGAGCTGTTTTTT; size: once; D: TRBD2; J: TRBJ2-2; V: TRBV7-2
CDR3: CASSYRGRGMETQYF; DNA: TGTGCCAGCAGCTACAGGGGCCGGGGGATGGAGACCCAGTACTTC; size: .; D: .; J: TRBJ2-5; V: TRBV28
CDR3: CASSPTGAYNEQFF; DNA: TGCGCCAGCAGCCCTACAGGGGCTTACAATGAGCAGTTCTTC; size: .; D: TRBD1; J: TRBJ2-1; V: TRBV5-1
CDR3: CASSFRGIEFEAFF; DNA: TGCGCCAGCAGCTTTCGGGGGATTGAGTTTGAAGCTTTCTTT; size: .; D: .; J: TRBJ1-1; V: TRBV5-1
CDR3: CASSAYPGQGANEQFF; DNA: TGTGCCAGCAGCGCCTATCCGGGACAGGGGGCCAATGAGCAGTTCTTC; size: .; D: TRBD1; J: TRBJ2-1; V: TRBV9
CDR3: CASSPIRELVSDTEAFF; DNA: TGTGCCAGCAGCCCGATAAGGGAGTTGGTCAGCGACACTGAAGCTTTCTTT; size: .; D: .; J: TRBJ1-1; V: TRBV5-6
CDR3: CASSGSQGQPQHF; DNA: TGTGCCAGCAGTGGCTCGCAGGGTCAGCCCCAGCATTTT; size: once; D: .; J: TRBJ1-5; V: TRBV6-4
CDR3: CASSPRQGSYGYTF; DNA: TGTGCCAGCAGCCCTCGACAGGGGAGCTATGGCTACACCTTC; size: .; D: TRBD1; J: TRBJ1-2; V: TRBV9
CDR3: CASSRGAETDTQYF; DNA: TGTGCCAGCTCACGCGGGGCGGAAACAGATACGCAGTATTTT; size: .; D: .; J: TRBJ2-3; V: TRBV18
CDR3: CASSLNQGRNTEAFF; DNA: TGTGCCAGCAGCTTAAATCAGGGGAGGAACACTGAAGCTTTCTTT; size: .; D: .; J: TRBJ1-1; V: TRBV7-3
CDR3: CASSVPPNQPQHF; DNA: TGTGCCAGCAGTGTCCCCCCGAATCAGCCCCAGCATTTT; size: .; D: .; J: TRBJ1-5; V: TRBV28
CDR3: CASRPTGGNYGYTF; DNA: TGTGCCAGCAGACCGACAGGGGGCAACTATGGCTACACCTTC; size: .; D: TRBD1; J: TRBJ1-2; V: TRBV6-5
CDR3: CASSLSGEVGQPQHF; DNA: TGCGCCAGCAGCTTGTCCGGGGAGGTAGGTCAGCCCCAGCATTTT; size: few; D: .; J: TRBJ1-5; V: TRBV5-1
CDR3: CASSLASGRPNEQFF; DNA: TGTGCCAGCAGTCTCGCTAGCGGGAGGCCCAATGAGCAGTTCTTC; size: .; D: TRBD2; J: TRBJ2-1; V: TRBV27
CDR3: CASSPFSRQETQYF; DNA: TGTGCCAGCTCACCTTTTAGCCGGCAAGAGACCCAGTACTTC; size: .; D: .; J: TRBJ2-5; V: TRBV18
CDR3: CASNRDRPSTEAFF; DNA: TGTGCCAGCAACCGGGACAGGCCTAGCACTGAAGCTTTCTTT; size: few; D: .; J: TRBJ1-1; V: TRBV21-1
CDR3: CASSQVGSGYHTEAFF; DNA: TGCGCCAGCAGCCAAGTAGGTTCCGGGTACCACACTGAAGCTTTCTTT; size: .; D: .; J: TRBJ1-1; V: TRBV4-3
CDR3: CASSLGPSGTGTDTQYF; DNA: TGTGCCAGCAGCTTAGGGCCTAGCGGGACCGGCACAGATACGCAGTATTTT; size: .; D: TRBD2; J: TRBJ2-3; V: TRBV7-2
CDR3: CASSPTTGYEQYF; DNA: TGTGCCAGCAGCCCGACGACAGGCTACGAGCAGTACTTC; size: few; D: .; J: TRBJ2-7; V: TRBV5-5
CDR3: CASSESQTNQPQHF; DNA: TGTGCCAGCAGTGAATCACAGACCAATCAGCCCCAGCATTTT; size: .; D: .; J: TRBJ1-5; V: TRBV2
CDR3: CASSLALPGGYEQYF; DNA: TGTGCCAGCAGCTTAGCGCTCCCAGGGGGCTACGAGCAGTACTTC; size: few; D: TRBD1; J: TRBJ2-7; V: TRBV7-9
CDR3: CAWRAGSSYEQYF; DNA: TGTGCCTGGAGGGCCGGGAGCTCCTACGAGCAGTACTTC; size: .; D: .; J: TRBJ2-7; V: TRBV30